Sequencing of this TCR beta chain was carried out in a study of identical twins. Overall study results and limits: Excess twin sharing in beta out-of-frame sequences was weaker. The same donors were not followed; conclusions instead depended on cross-sectional statistical analysis.

This clonotype has a handful of counts. Its antigen is unidentified. TCRdb re-called the 5' RACE reads through MiXCR, storing one row per CDR3 protein. The sample contains hundreds of thousands of distinct CDR3 sequences, 21% of which appear only once. Healthy Caucasian donors formed the entire cohort. Separately, the same data were catalogued under a study of T cells expressing NK-cell markers.

The clonotype originates from a young woman in good health. Sequenced: PBMCs.

The CDR3, as DNA: TGTGCCATCAGTGAGTCGGCAGCAGAGACCCAGTACTTC. Encoded protein: CAISESAAETQYF. The V and J genes are TRBV10-3 and TRBJ2-5; D remains unclear. The germline V and J ends were trimmed by 0 bases and 4 bases, with 6 bases remaining between them. This CDR3 spans 13 amino acids. Germline assignment: CDR1 ENHRY and CDR2 SYGVKD.